Listed here is a single T cell receptor (beta chain). Trimming cost V 4 bases and J 0 bases, with 14 bases left between them. The CDR3 covers 16 residues. Germline V gives CDR1 SEHNR, CDR2 FQNEAQ (reference sequence). Study processing details: Reference gene primer amplification gave nucleated cell count estimates. Some clones are missing from TCRdb's copy, which holds only in-frame ones; the method was immunoSEQ multiplex PCR. D and trimming come from the DNA, and the V and J calls and clone size come from that table. This table holds 350,000 to 450,000 clones, 85% found once. This record belongs to a study of blood T cell repertoires in COVID-19. The wider study: Sample material is recorded as cDNA or gDNA derived from T cells, B-cell-depleted T cells, or PBMCs.

The V call is TRBV7-9, the J call TRBJ2-3; D might be TRBD2 (6 bases). The clonotype comes from a woman aged 18-29 years with acute or convalescent COVID-19. Sequenced: peripheral blood. The CDR3 sequence is CASSSPPGTSTDTQYF. The CDR3 bases are TGTGCCAGCAGCTCCCCGCCCGGGACTAGCACAGATACGCAGTATTTT. Together with reference TRBV7-9 and TRBJ2-3, the CDR3 gives the full variable domain: DTGVSQNPRHKITKRGQNVTFRCDPISEHNRLYWYRQTLGQGPEFLTYFQNEAQLEKSRLLSDRFSAERPKGSFSTLEIQRTEQGDSAMYLCASSSPPGTSTDTQYFGPGTRLTVL.